Listed here are 14 T cell receptor beta chains from one sample, sequenced in a study of control samples from healthy donors and cancer patients. Measured with immunoSEQ multiplex PCR; TCRdb has only the in-frame clones, and not every one. In the table there are around 170,000 clones, about 86% of which are singletons. Sequencing was performed on blood. Every receptor here comes from a woman in her 30s in good health.

The gene calls are TRBV11-2 and TRBJ2-7; no clear D. V lost 1 base and J lost 5, with 9 bases in between. From germline, CDR1 is SGHAT and CDR2 FQNNGV. This CDR3 contains 13 residues. Here the CDR3 reads CASSLGRQDEQYF. CDR3 sequence (DNA): TGTGCCAGCAGCTTAGGTCGACAAGACGAGCAGTACTTC.

The chain recombines TRBV15 with TRBJ1-6; 8 positions agree with TRBD1. Losses at the gene ends were 5 bases for V and 7 bases for J; bases not matched to a gene: 7. This CDR3 is built from 15 residues. CDR1 is LNHNV and CDR2 is YYDKDF in the germline V gene (reference sequence). The CDR3 region has the DNA TGTGCCACCAGCTCGCGGACAGGGCTAAATTCACCCCTCCACTTT. Translating it yields CATSSRTGLNSPLHF.

V usage is TRBV6-5 and J usage is TRBJ2-2; tentatively, D is TRBD2 (5 bases). The CDR3 totals 12 residues. V was trimmed by 6 bases and J by 5 bases, leaving 7 bases between them. Germline V gene sequence: CDR1 MNHEY, CDR2 SVGAGI. The CDR3 loop reads CASSGVTGELFF. Written as DNA, the CDR3 is TGTGCCAGCAGCGGGGTAACCGGGGAGCTGTTTTTT.

The rearrangement links TRBV30 to TRBJ1-2; TRBD1 matches at 9 bases. The length of the CDR3 is 13 residues. Germline values: CDR1 GTSNPN, CDR2 SVGIG (reference sequence). CDR3 DNA sequence: TGTGCTTGCCGCGGGACAGGGTACTATGGCTACACCTTC. Residues: CACRGTGYYGYTF.

The gene calls are TRBV27 and TRBJ1-2, with a weak D call TRBD1 (6 bases). Germline V gene lookup returns CDR1 MNHEY and CDR2 SMNVEV (reference sequence). This CDR3 comprises 16 residues. V lost 0 bases, J lost 8 bases, and 19 bases lay in between. The CDR3 loop is CASSLSVGARYGGYTF. CDR3 nucleotide sequence: TGTGCCAGCAGTTTATCGGTGGGGGCTCGCTATGGCGGCTACACCTTC.

In this sample, this clone turned up a few times. J is TRBJ2-2 and V is TRBV6-4; D gene unclear. The CDR3 sequence is 13 residues long. The V gene's germline CDR1 is MRHNA and CDR2 SNTAGT. Trimming removed 7 bases from V and 0 bases from J, with 6 bases in between. CDR3 loop: CASTGANTGELFF. In DNA, the CDR3 is TGTGCCAGCACGGGCGCGAACACCGGGGAGCTGTTTTTT.

The chain carries TRBV28 and TRBJ2-7; 10 bases fit TRBD2. From germline, CDR1 is MDHEN and CDR2 SYDVKM. The CDR3 consists of 14 residues. J was trimmed by 2 bases and V by 7 bases; bases with no gene match: 5. DNA of the CDR3: TGTGCCAGCAAAGAAGCGGGAGGGACCTACGAGCAGTACTTC. Translated: CASKEAGGTYEQYF. The entire variable domain, with the rest obtained from reference TRBV28 and TRBJ2-7, is as follows: DVKVTQSSRYLVKRTGEKVFLECVQDMDHENMFWYRQDPGLGLRLIYFSYDVKMKEKGDIPEGYSVSREKKERFSLILESASTNQTSMYLCASKEAGGTYEQYFGPGTRLTVT.

This clone was observed at least ten times. The chain couples TRBV28 to TRBJ2-1, with D perhaps matching TRBD1 (8 bases). The CDR3 has 21 residues. V was pared by 5 bases and J by 0 bases, with 29 bases between. Germline CDR1 MDHEN, CDR2 SYDVKM. CDR3 nucleotide sequence: TGTGCCAGCAGTCCAGGACAGGGCGTGCAGCGGGGACAACTCTCCTACAATGAGCAGTTCTTC. Translating gives CASSPGQGVQRGQLSYNEQFF.

This chain uses TRBV7-9 with TRBJ1-3, with D unclear. This CDR3 comprises 14 residues. Trimming pared 5 bases from V and 0 bases from J, leaving 8 bases between. Germline CDR1 reads SEHNR; CDR2 reads FQNEAQ (reference sequence). The CDR3 region is CASSKSSSGNTIYF. For the CDR3, the DNA is TGTGCCAGCAGCAAAAGTAGCTCTGGAAACACCATATATTTT.

This chain links TRBV19 with TRBJ2-7; TRBD1 matches 7 bases. V lost 5 bases, J lost 3 bases, and 7 bases stayed unmatched. CDR1 and CDR2 from the germline V gene are LNHDA and SQIVND (reference sequence). This CDR3 has 14 amino acids. The CDR3 reads CASSSAQGHYEQYF. CDR3 nucleotides: TGTGCCAGTAGTTCGGCACAGGGGCACTACGAGCAGTACTTC.

The CDR3 loop is CASSPVGFANTGELFF. Here the CDR3 DNA reads TGTGCCAGCAGCCCGGTGGGGTTCGCGAACACCGGGGAGCTGTTTTTT. The chain couples TRBV11-2 to TRBJ2-2; D gene unclear. CDR1 and CDR2 from the germline V gene are SGHAT and FQNNGV. V lost 5 bases and J lost 0, with 13 bases in between. The CDR3 consists of 16 residues.

The genes are TRBV5-1 and TRBJ1-1; D call uncertain. V was clipped by 4 bases and J by 1 base, with 11 bases between them. CDR1 SGHRS and CDR2 YFSETQ come from the germline V gene. The CDR3 runs to 14 residues. CDR3 in DNA: TGCGCCAGCAGCCTGCGTGCACAGAACACTGAAGCTTTCTTT. This translates into CASSLRAQNTEAFF.

The chain is built from TRBV9 and TRBJ1-2, with D perhaps TRBD1 (5 bases). The CDR3 is made up of 14 amino acids. Germline loops: CDR1 SGDLS, CDR2 YYNGEE. Trimming shortened V by 0 bases and J by 8 bases, and 14 bases separated the two germline ends. The CDR3 DNA follows: TGTGCCAGCAGCGTAGAACAGGCCCCCTACGGCTACACCTTC. Its protein product is CASSVEQAPYGYTF.

The chain combines TRBV28 with TRBJ2-7, with D possibly being TRBD2 (7 bases). Between the trimmed V and J ends, which lost 2 bases and 2 bases, there was a span of 10 bases. Germline lookup yields CDR1 MDHEN and CDR2 SYDVKM. The CDR3 sequence is 14 residues long. CDR3 protein: CASSLEGGAYEQYF. DNA of the CDR3: TGTGCCAGCAGTTTAGAAGGGGGGGCCTACGAGCAGTACTTC.